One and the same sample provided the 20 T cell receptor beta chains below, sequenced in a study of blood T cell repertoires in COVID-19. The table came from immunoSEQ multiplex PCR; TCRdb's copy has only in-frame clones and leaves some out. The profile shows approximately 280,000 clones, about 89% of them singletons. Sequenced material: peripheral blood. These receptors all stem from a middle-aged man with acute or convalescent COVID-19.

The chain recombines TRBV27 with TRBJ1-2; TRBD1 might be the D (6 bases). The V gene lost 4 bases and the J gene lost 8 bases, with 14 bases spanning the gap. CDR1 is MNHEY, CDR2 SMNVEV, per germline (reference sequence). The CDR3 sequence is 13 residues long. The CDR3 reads CASSSRTASGYTF. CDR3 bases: TGTGCCAGCAGTTCCCGGACAGCAAGCGGCTACACCTTC.

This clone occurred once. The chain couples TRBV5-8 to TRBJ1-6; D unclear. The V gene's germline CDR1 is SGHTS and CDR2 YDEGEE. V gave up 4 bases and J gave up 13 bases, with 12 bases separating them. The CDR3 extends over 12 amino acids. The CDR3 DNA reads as TGTGCCAGCAGCCGAGAAGCGGGTCCCCTCCACTTT. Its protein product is CASSREAGPLHF.

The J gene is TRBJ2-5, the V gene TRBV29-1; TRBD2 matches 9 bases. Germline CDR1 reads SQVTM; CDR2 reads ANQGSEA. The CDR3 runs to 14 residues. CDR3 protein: CTAWRASGEETQYF. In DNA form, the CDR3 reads TGCACCGCATGGAGGGCTAGCGGGGAAGAGACCCAGTACTTC. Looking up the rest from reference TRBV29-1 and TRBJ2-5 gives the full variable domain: SAVISQKPSRDICQRGTSLTIQCQVDSQVTMMFWYRQQPGQSLTLIATANQGSEATYESGFVIDKFPISRPNLTFSTLTVSNMSPEDSSIYLCTAWRASGEETQYFGPGTRLLVL.

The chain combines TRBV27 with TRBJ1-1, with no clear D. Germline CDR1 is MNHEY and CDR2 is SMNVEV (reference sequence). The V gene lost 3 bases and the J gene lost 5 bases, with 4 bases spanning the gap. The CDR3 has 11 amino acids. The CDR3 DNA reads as TGTGCCAGCAGTTTCGGGACTGAAGCTTTCTTT. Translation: CASSFGTEAFF.

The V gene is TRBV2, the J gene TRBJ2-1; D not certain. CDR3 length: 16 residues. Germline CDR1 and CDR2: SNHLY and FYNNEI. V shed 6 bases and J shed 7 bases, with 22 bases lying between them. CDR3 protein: CASRASRSSWSNEQFF. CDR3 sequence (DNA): TGTGCCAGCAGGGCTAGTCGATCCAGTTGGTCAAATGAGCAGTTCTTC.

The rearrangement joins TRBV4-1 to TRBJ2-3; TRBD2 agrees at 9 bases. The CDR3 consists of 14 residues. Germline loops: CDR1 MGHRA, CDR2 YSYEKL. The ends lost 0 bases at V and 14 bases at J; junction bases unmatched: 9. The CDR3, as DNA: TGCGCCAGCAGCCAAGACGGGACTAGCCTGGGGACGTATTTT. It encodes CASSQDGTSLGTYF.

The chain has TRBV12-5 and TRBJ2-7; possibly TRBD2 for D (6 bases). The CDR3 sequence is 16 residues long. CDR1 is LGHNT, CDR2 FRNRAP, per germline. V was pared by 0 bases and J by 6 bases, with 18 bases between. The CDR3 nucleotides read TGTGCTAGTGGTTTGGTAACCTCCGGGGCGCGGGGCGAGCAGTACTTC. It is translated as CASGLVTSGARGEQYF.

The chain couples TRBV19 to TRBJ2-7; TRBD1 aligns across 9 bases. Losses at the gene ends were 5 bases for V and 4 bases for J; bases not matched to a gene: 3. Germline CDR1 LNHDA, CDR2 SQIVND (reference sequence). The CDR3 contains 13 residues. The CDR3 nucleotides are TGTGCCAGTAGTTGGGGACAGGGATACGAGCAGTACTTC. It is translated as CASSWGQGYEQYF.

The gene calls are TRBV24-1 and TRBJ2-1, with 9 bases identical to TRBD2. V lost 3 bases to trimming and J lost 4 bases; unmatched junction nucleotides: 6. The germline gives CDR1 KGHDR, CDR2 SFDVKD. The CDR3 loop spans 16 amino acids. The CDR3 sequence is CATSDPTSGLYNEQFF. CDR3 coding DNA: TGTGCCACCAGTGATCCGACTAGCGGCCTTTACAATGAGCAGTTCTTC.

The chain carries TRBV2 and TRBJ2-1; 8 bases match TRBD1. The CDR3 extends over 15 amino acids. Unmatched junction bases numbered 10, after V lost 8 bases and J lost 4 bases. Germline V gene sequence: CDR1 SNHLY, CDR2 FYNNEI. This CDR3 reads CASGSRTGQYNEQFF. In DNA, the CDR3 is TGTGCCAGCGGGTCCAGGACAGGGCAATACAATGAGCAGTTCTTC.

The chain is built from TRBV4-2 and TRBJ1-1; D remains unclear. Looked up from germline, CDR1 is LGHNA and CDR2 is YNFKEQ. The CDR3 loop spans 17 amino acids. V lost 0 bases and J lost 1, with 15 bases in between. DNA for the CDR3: TGTGCCAGCAGCCAAGACATATCGAGAATCCCGAACACTGAAGCTTTCTTT. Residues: CASSQDISRIPNTEAFF.

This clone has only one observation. The CDR3, as DNA: TGTGCCAGCAGCTTGGGCTTCAACTATGGCTACACCTTC. Amino acid sequence: CASSLGFNYGYTF. The chain recombines TRBV7-2 with TRBJ1-2; D is unresolved. Germline-derived CDR1 and CDR2 are SGHTA and FQGNSA. CDR3 length: 13 residues. V was clipped by 3 bases and J by 2 bases, with 7 bases between them.

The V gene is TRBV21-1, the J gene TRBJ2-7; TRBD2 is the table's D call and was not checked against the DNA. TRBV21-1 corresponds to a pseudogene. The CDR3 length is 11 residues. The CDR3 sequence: CASSKVREQYF. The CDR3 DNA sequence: TGTGCCAGCAGCAAAGTGCGCGAGCAGTACTTC.

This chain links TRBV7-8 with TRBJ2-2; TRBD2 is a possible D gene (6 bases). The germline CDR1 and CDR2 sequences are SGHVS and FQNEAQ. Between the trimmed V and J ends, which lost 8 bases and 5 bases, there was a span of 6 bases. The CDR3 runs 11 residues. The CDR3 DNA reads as TGTGCCAGCGGGGGGACCGGGGAGCTGTTTTTT. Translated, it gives CASGGTGELFF.

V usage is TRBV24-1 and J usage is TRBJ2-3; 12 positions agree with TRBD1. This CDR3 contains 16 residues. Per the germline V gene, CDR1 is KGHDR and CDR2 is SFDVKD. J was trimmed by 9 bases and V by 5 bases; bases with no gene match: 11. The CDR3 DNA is TGTGCCACCAGTGTTGGACGAGGGACAGGGGGCTCAACGCAGTATTTT. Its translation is CATSVGRGTGGSTQYF.

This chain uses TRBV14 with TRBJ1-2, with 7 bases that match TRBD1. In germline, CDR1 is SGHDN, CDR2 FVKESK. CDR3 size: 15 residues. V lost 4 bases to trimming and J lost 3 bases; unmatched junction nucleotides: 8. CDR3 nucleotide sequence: TGTGCCAGCAGCCTCTTCGGACAGGCCTACTATGGCTACACCTTC. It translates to CASSLFGQAYYGYTF.

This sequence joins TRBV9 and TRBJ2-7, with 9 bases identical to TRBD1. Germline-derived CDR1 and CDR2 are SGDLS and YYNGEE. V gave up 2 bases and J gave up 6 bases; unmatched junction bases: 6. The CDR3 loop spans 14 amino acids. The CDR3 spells CASSVQQGAGEQYF. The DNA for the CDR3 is TGTGCCAGCAGCGTCCAACAGGGGGCGGGCGAGCAGTACTTC.

The CDR3 loop is CASRIGGAYTGELFF. DNA for the CDR3: TGTGCCAGCAGAATAGGCGGGGCATACACCGGGGAGCTGTTTTTT. The V and J genes are TRBV27 and TRBJ2-2; the D gene is possibly TRBD2 (6 bases). V shed 6 bases and J shed 3 bases, with 14 bases lying between them. The V gene's germline CDR1 is MNHEY and CDR2 SMNVEV (reference sequence). The CDR3 runs 15 residues.

The CDR3: CATSDLGTSGGKNIQYF. The CDR3 nucleotides are TGTGCCACCAGTGATTTGGGGACTAGCGGGGGGAAAAACATTCAGTACTTC. J is TRBJ2-4 and V is TRBV24-1, with 15 bases matching TRBD2. The V gene end was trimmed by 0 bases and the J gene end by 4 bases; junction bases not matched to a gene: 0. The CDR3 has 17 residues. Germline CDR1 KGHDR, CDR2 SFDVKD.

The CDR3 spells CASSQGQGEAFF. The CDR3 DNA reads as TGTGCCAGCAGCCAAGGACAGGGTGAAGCTTTCTTT. This chain links TRBV3-1 (or the pseudogene TRBV3-2) with TRBJ1-1; TRBD1 aligns across 7 bases. This CDR3 has 12 amino acids. The junction had 0 bases not matched to a gene; V was cut back by 1 base and J by 7 bases. CDR1 is LGHDT, CDR2 YNNKEL, per germline (reference sequence).